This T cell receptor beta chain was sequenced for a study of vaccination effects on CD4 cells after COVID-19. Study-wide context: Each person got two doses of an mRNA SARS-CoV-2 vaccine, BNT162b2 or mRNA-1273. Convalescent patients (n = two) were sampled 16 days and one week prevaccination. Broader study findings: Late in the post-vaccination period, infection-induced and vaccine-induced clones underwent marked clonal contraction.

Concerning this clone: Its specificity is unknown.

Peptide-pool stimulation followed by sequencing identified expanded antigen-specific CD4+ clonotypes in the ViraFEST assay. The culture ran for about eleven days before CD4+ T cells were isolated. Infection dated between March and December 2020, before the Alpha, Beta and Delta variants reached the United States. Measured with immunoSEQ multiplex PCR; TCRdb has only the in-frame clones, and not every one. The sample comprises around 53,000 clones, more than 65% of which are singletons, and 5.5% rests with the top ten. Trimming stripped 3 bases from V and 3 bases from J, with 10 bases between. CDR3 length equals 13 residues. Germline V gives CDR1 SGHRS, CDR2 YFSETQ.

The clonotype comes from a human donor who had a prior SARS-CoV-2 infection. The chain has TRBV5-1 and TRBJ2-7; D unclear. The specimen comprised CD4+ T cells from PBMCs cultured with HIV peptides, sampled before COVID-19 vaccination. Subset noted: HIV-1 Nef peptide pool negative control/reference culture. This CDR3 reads CASSSPGRYEQYF. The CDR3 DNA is TGCGCCAGCAGCTCCCCCGGTCGCTACGAGCAGTACTTC.